Sequencing of this T cell receptor beta chain was carried out in a study of molecular identifiers for immune sequencing clone quantification. General study results and limits: Effector cells had over 99% of their molecules in clones above 20 RNA copies, while naive cells had under 1%.

Germline V gives CDR1 SEHNR, CDR2 FQNEAQ (reference sequence). The CDR3 sequence is 14 residues long. With RNA at 10%, 30% or 50%, naive CD8 libraries came from about 20,000 to 1,000,000 sorted cells. Isolation of naive CD8 T cells was achieved by sorting on a CD8+CD4-CCR7+CD45RA+ phenotype. Regarding this clonotype: Its antigen is unidentified. An end of the junction differs from the germline gene, which may be a read error.

TCRdb processed the PCR reads anew with MiXCR; each CDR3 protein has one entry. This sample has approximately 630,000 distinct CDR3 sequences, with roughly 27% found just once. The material sequenced was naive CD8+ T cells from blood, with Jurkat cell RNA spiked in. Subset specified: FACS-sorted CD8+CD4-CCR7+CD45RA+ naive T cells. The chain employs TRBV7-9 and TRBJ2-1; weak D call: TRBD2 (5 bases). The sequence derives from a human donor in good health. Some libraries in this study had Jurkat cell RNA spiked in. CDR3 in amino acids: CASGLPGAYNEQFF. DNA for the CDR3: TGTGCCAGCGGCTTGCCCGGGGCCTACAATGAGCAGTTCTTC.